This is a list of T cell receptor beta chains from one sample in a study of blood T cell repertoires in COVID-19. Clones were sequenced by immunoSEQ multiplex PCR, and TCRdb holds only the in-frame ones, with some missing. Of tens of thousands of clones in the sample, roughly 88% are singletons; the top ten hold about 1%. Sample: peripheral blood. The receptors were sampled from a woman between 50 and 59 years old in a cohort sampled during active COVID-19. Both conserved end residues are part of each CDR3. Each record gives: clone size, V gene, D gene, J gene, CDR3 DNA, CDR3 protein. D genes are given only for firm matches. Size tells how often a clone was seen (once, few, many) or the class of an expanded clone, and some rows leave it out.

once	TRBV6-5	-	TRBJ2-4	TGTGCCAGCAACTCTGGGGCCTCCAACATTCAGTACTTC	CASNSGASNIQYF
-	TRBV7-2	TRBD2	TRBJ2-7	TGTGCCAGCAGCCTCACCCCCCCGACTAGCGGGAGAAACGAGCAGTACTTC	CASSLTPPTSGRNEQYF
-	TRBV30	-	TRBJ2-3	TGTGCCTGGTCGATCAGCGGTAGTACGCAGTATTTT	CAWSISGSTQYF
once	TRBV19	TRBD2	TRBJ2-1	TGTGCCAGTAGTATAGTGGGCGGGGGAACCTACAATGAGCAGTTCTTC	CASSIVGGGTYNEQFF
-	TRBV18	-	TRBJ2-5	TGTGCCAGCTCACCGGGACTTAGGGAGACCCAGTACTTC	CASSPGLRETQYF
-	TRBV12-3/TRBV12-4	-	TRBJ1-6	TGTGCCAGCAGTTTTCAGGGTTCACCCCTCCACTTT	CASSFQGSPLHF
once	TRBV3-1/TRBV3-2	-	TRBJ2-2	TGTGCCAGCAGCGTTACAGGGCCCGCGAACACCGGGGAGCTGTTTTTT	CASSVTGPANTGELFF
-	TRBV25-1	TRBD1	TRBJ2-7	TGTGCCAGCAGGGGGACAGGGGGCTACGAGCAGTACTTC	CASRGTGGYEQYF
-	TRBV6-5	-	TRBJ1-1	TGTGCCAGCAGTATACAGGCTCCGAACACTGAAGCTTTCTTT	CASSIQAPNTEAFF
-	TRBV6-2/TRBV6-3	-	TRBJ2-7	TGTGCCAGCAGTTGGATGGTTCGGGGCTCCTACGAGCAGTACTTC	CASSWMVRGSYEQYF
-	TRBV19	TRBD1	TRBJ2-5	TGTGCCAGTAGTATGGGACAGTTCGGAGAGACCCAGTACTTC	CASSMGQFGETQYF
-	TRBV27	-	TRBJ2-1	TGTGCCAGCAGTTTGCGGGGGCCCTCCTACAATGAGCAGTTCTTC	CASSLRGPSYNEQFF
-	TRBV25-1	-	TRBJ2-1	TGTGCCAGCAGTGGGCAATCCTACAATGAGCAGTTCTTC	CASSGQSYNEQFF
-	TRBV18	TRBD1	TRBJ1-4	TGTGCCAGCTCCCCGACAGGGGGTGAAAAACTGTTTTTT	CASSPTGGEKLFF
-	TRBV4-1	TRBD1	TRBJ2-6	TGCGCCAGCAGCCAAACAGGGGGGACTGGGGCCAACGTCCTGACTTTC	CASSQTGGTGANVLTF
-	TRBV2	-	TRBJ1-6	TGTGCCAGCAGTGTTGACGAAGTAAGCGGTAATTCACCCCTCCACTTT	CASSVDEVSGNSPLHF
-	TRBV7-9	-	TRBJ1-2	TGTGCCAGCAGCTTAGCGCGGGTTTACTACGGCTACACCTTC	CASSLARVYYGYTF
-	TRBV19	TRBD2	TRBJ2-1	TGTGCCAGTAGTATCATGGCTAGCGGCCAGTACAATGAGCAGTTCTTC	CASSIMASGQYNEQFF
-	TRBV7-3	-	TRBJ2-1	TGTGCCAGCAGCTTAAGGTCAGGGGTCTACAATGAGCAGTTCTTC	CASSLRSGVYNEQFF
-	TRBV28	-	TRBJ2-3	TGTGCCAGCAGTTTGTACACAGATACGCAGTATTTT	CASSLYTDTQYF
-	TRBV19	TRBD2	TRBJ2-3	TGTGCCAGTAGACTAGCGGGGGCAGATACGCAGTATTTT	CASRLAGADTQYF
once	TRBV2	TRBD2	TRBJ2-5	TGTGCCAGCACCCCCGGGACTAGCGGGAGGTTCCAAGAGACCCAGTACTTC	CASTPGTSGRFQETQYF
-	TRBV3-1/TRBV3-2	-	TRBJ1-1	TGTGCCAGCAGCCAGGGGTCTTTCGGACCGGAGGGGACTGAAGCTTTCTTT	CASSQGSFGPEGTEAFF
-	TRBV18	-	TRBJ1-2	TGTGCCAGCTCACCCCGGACAGAGGGTGGCTACACCTTC	CASSPRTEGGYTF
few	TRBV7-9	-	TRBJ1-2	TGTGCCGGAAACAGGGTTCGGGGTGGCTACACCTTC	CAGNRVRGGYTF
-	TRBV6-5	TRBD2	TRBJ2-1	TGTGCCAGCAGTTTGGTAGGCGGGGGGATGAAGGAGCAGTTCTTC	CASSLVGGGMKEQFF